What follows are 29 T cell receptor beta chains derived from one specimen sequenced in a study of T cell responses to AZD1222 COVID-19 vaccine. The data were produced by immunoSEQ multiplex PCR, yet TCRdb's version contains in-frame clones alone and is incomplete. The data show around 28,000 clones, 89% seen once. The input for sequencing was peripheral blood, taken on day 0 of AZD1222 vaccination. The source of these receptors is an adult in good health.

This clone was picked up one time. J is TRBJ2-2 and V is TRBV7-8; the match to TRBD1 covers 10 bases. V lost 5 bases to trimming and J lost 8 bases; unmatched junction nucleotides: 11. Germline CDR1 reads SGHVS; CDR2 reads FQNEAQ. The CDR3 covers 16 residues. CDR3 in DNA: TGTGCCAGCAGCGTAACGGGACAGGGGTTCTCGGGGGAGCTGTTTTTT. As protein: CASSVTGQGFSGELFF.

The sample holds a few counts of this clone. The genes are TRBV7-2 and TRBJ2-1; TRBD1 matches 8 bases. CDR1 is SGHTA and CDR2 is FQGNSA in the germline V gene. This CDR3 spans 18 amino acids. V gave up 5 bases and J gave up 4 bases; unmatched junction bases: 16. The CDR3 coding sequence is TGTGCCAGCAGCGCCTTAGGGGATTTGGACAGGGTTTACAATGAGCAGTTCTTC. This codes for CASSALGDLDRVYNEQFF.

The gene calls are TRBV28 and TRBJ1-2, with a possible D match to TRBD1 (5 bases). In germline, CDR1 is MDHEN, CDR2 SYDVKM. Trimming pared 5 bases from V and 0 bases from J, leaving 13 bases between. The length of the CDR3 is 15 residues. The CDR3 DNA follows: TGTGCCAGCAGTCCGTTTACAGGTACTAACTATGGCTACACCTTC. Its translation is CASSPFTGTNYGYTF.

This chain connects TRBV5-6 to TRBJ1-6; 7 bases are a match to TRBD1. The germline CDR1 and CDR2 sequences are SGHDT and YYEEEE. V was pared by 0 bases and J by 7 bases, with 4 bases of the junction left unmatched. There are 15 residues in the CDR3. This CDR3 reads CASSLAAGGNSPLHF. CDR3 coding DNA: TGTGCCAGCAGCTTGGCGGCAGGGGGAAATTCACCCCTCCACTTT. The entire variable domain, with the rest obtained from reference TRBV5-6 and TRBJ1-6, is as follows: DAGVTQSPTHLIKTRGQQVTLRCSPKSGHDTVSWYQQALGQGPQFIFQYYEEEERQRGNFPDRFSGHQFPNYSSELNVNALLLGDSALYLCASSLAAGGNSPLHFGNGTRLTVT.

Concerning this clone itself: At one of its ends the junction is not consistent with the germline gene, which may arise from a read error. The rearrangement links TRBV19 to TRBJ2-2; weak D call: TRBD1 (6 bases). Looked up from germline, CDR1 is LNHDA and CDR2 is SQIVND (reference sequence). CDR3 length: 14 residues. CDR3 protein: CASSIDRNAGELFF. The CDR3 bases are TGTGCCAGTAGTATTGACAGGAACGCCGGGGAGCTGTTTTTT. Looking up the rest from reference TRBV19 and TRBJ2-2 gives the full variable domain: DGGITQSPKYLFRKEGQNVTLSCEQNLNHDAMYWYRQDPGQGLRLIYYSQIVNDFQKGDIAEGYSVSREKKESFPLTVTSAQKNPTAFYLCASSIDRNAGELFFGEGSRLTVL.

The rearrangement joins TRBV7-9 to TRBJ2-7; 7 nucleotides match TRBD1. The trim removed 8 bases at V and 1 base at J, leaving 14 bases unmatched. Looked up from germline, CDR1 is SEHNR and CDR2 is FQNEAQ (reference sequence). There are 16 residues in the CDR3. The CDR3 DNA follows: TGTGCCAGCGCCGTGGGTTACAGGGGTTTGTCCTACGAGCAGTACTTC. Translating it yields CASAVGYRGLSYEQYF.

V gene TRBV7-9 combines with J gene TRBJ2-5; TRBD1 matches 10 bases. The CDR3 consists of 13 residues. The V gene end was trimmed by 5 bases and the J gene end by 14 bases; junction bases not matched to a gene: 11. Germline CDR1 is SEHNR and CDR2 is FQNEAQ (reference sequence). The CDR3 DNA reads as TGTGCCAGCAGCAAAGAGCCCGGGACAGGGGTCTACTTC. Its protein product is CASSKEPGTGVYF. Full variable domain (rest looked up from reference TRBV7-9 and TRBJ2-5): DTGVSQNPRHKITKRGQNVTFRCDPISEHNRLYWYRQTLGQGPEFLTYFQNEAQLEKSRLLSDRFSAERPKGSFSTLEIQRTEQGDSAMYLCASSKEPGTGVYFGPGTRLLVL.

This chain connects TRBV7-9 to TRBJ1-1; D remains ambiguous. CDR1 and CDR2 from the germline V gene are SEHNR and FQNEAQ (reference sequence). V was clipped by 2 bases and J by 3 bases, with 10 bases between them. The length of the CDR3 is 14 residues. CDR3: CASSLMQEYTEAFF. The CDR3, as DNA: TGTGCCAGCAGCTTAATGCAGGAGTACACTGAAGCTTTCTTT.

The chain couples TRBV9 to TRBJ2-1, with TRBD2 identical over 10 bases. Germline V gives CDR1 SGDLS, CDR2 YYNGEE. After removal of 0 bases from V and 0 bases from J, the junction contained 6 bases not matched to a gene. CDR3 size: 18 residues. CDR3 protein: CASSVGSASGSSYNEQFF. CDR3 DNA: TGTGCCAGCAGCGTAGGGTCGGCTAGCGGGAGCTCCTACAATGAGCAGTTCTTC.

The rearrangement links TRBV5-1 to TRBJ2-1; no clear D. V was cut by 5 bases and J by 11 bases, with 11 bases left in between. There are 11 residues in the CDR3. Germline V lookup: CDR1 SGHRS, CDR2 YFSETQ. The CDR3 spells CASRNEIQQFF. The CDR3 coding sequence is TGCGCCAGCAGGAATGAGATCCAGCAGTTCTTC.

V is TRBV7-6 and J is TRBJ2-1; D is perhaps TRBD2 (6 bases). Germline V CDR1 and CDR2: SGHVS, FNYEAQ. Trimming cost V 5 bases and J 0 bases, with 14 bases left between them. This CDR3 has 16 residues. The DNA for the CDR3 is TGTGCCAGCAGCCAGCGGGCCACGAGCTCCTACAATGAGCAGTTCTTC. Its protein is CASSQRATSSYNEQFF.

The CDR3 region is CASHHRGSEAFF. In DNA form, the CDR3 reads TGTGCCAGCCATCACAGGGGATCTGAAGCTTTCTTT. The chain uses TRBV5-6 and TRBJ1-1; 7 positions match TRBD1. The CDR3 consists of 12 residues. Per the germline V gene, CDR1 is SGHDT and CDR2 is YYEEEE. With 7 bases clipped from V and 6 bases from J, the junction kept 6 bases outside the gene matches.

This clone appeared a single time. This CDR3 is CASSVMSGNTEAFF. The CDR3 DNA follows: TGTGCCAGCAGTGTGATGTCAGGGAACACTGAAGCTTTCTTT. V and J are TRBV28 and TRBJ1-1; no clear D gene. Per the germline V gene, CDR1 is MDHEN and CDR2 is SYDVKM. Trimming took 5 bases from V and 1 from J, leaving 11 bases between them. This CDR3 spans 14 amino acids. Supplemented by reference TRBV28 and TRBJ1-1, the full variable domain reads DVKVTQSSRYLVKRTGEKVFLECVQDMDHENMFWYRQDPGLGLRLIYFSYDVKMKEKGDIPEGYSVSREKKERFSLILESASTNQTSMYLCASSVMSGNTEAFFGQGTRLTVV.

The V and J genes are TRBV6-5 and TRBJ2-2; D is possibly TRBD2 (6 bases). Germline V gene lookup returns CDR1 MNHEY and CDR2 SVGAGI. Trimming cost V 0 bases and J 0 bases, with 8 bases left between them. This CDR3 is built from 16 residues. CDR3 in DNA: TGTGCCAGCAGTTACTCGCCGGGGGCGAACACCGGGGAGCTGTTTTTT. Translation: CASSYSPGANTGELFF.

The chain links TRBV28 to TRBJ2-1; 8 nucleotides match TRBD2. The V gene end was trimmed by 2 bases and the J gene end by 6 bases; junction bases not matched to a gene: 9. This CDR3 is built from 16 residues. The germline CDR1 and CDR2 sequences are MDHEN and SYDVKM. The CDR3 here is CASSLGAGGPGNEQFF. CDR3 DNA: TGTGCCAGCAGTTTAGGGGCGGGAGGTCCAGGCAATGAGCAGTTCTTC.

The chain employs TRBV4-1 and TRBJ2-7, with TRBD2 matching over 8 bases. Germline V gives CDR1 MGHRA, CDR2 YSYEKL. With 4 bases clipped from V and 5 bases from J, the junction kept 4 bases outside the gene matches. The CDR3 consists of 13 residues. The CDR3 sequence is CASSPYGRDEQYF. CDR3 nucleotide sequence: TGCGCCAGCAGCCCTTACGGGAGGGACGAGCAGTACTTC.

V is TRBV2 and J is TRBJ2-7; either TRBD1 or TRBD2 may fit D (5 bases each). The CDR3 is made up of 13 amino acids. Germline V CDR1 and CDR2: SNHLY, FYNNEI. Trimming pared 7 bases from V and 5 bases from J, leaving 15 bases between. The CDR3 DNA is TGTGCCAGCACCCTAGGGATGGGGGACGAGCAGTACTTC. Translated: CASTLGMGDEQYF.

The chain couples TRBV5-1 to TRBJ2-1, with TRBD2 matching 7 bases. CDR3 length: 14 amino acids. V shed 4 bases, J shed 5 bases, and the junction held 6 bases outside the gene matches. Germline-derived CDR1 and CDR2 are SGHRS and YFSETQ. The DNA of the CDR3 is TGCGCCAGCAGCGGGCAGCTAGCGGACAATGAGCAGTTCTTC. It codes for CASSGQLADNEQFF.

This chain uses TRBV11-2 with TRBJ2-7; no firm D call. Germline V gene data show CDR1 as SGHAT and CDR2 as FQNNGV. CDR3 size: 11 residues. V was clipped by 0 bases and J by 7 bases, with 4 bases between them. CDR3 loop: CASSLEWEQYF. As DNA, the CDR3 is TGTGCCAGCAGCTTAGAATGGGAGCAGTACTTC.

V usage is TRBV9 and J usage is TRBJ1-1, with a tentative D call TRBD1 (5 bases). Germline-derived CDR1 and CDR2 are SGDLS and YYNGEE. The V gene lost 4 bases and the J gene lost 0 bases, with 13 bases spanning the gap. The CDR3 is made up of 15 amino acids. CDR3 residues: CASSFLTAMNTEAFF. CDR3 DNA sequence: TGTGCCAGCAGCTTTTTGACAGCCATGAACACTGAAGCTTTCTTT.

The CDR3, as DNA: TGTGCCACCAGTGAAGCGACAGGAGTTAGCACAGATACGCAGTATTTT. Encoded protein: CATSEATGVSTDTQYF. The genes are TRBV24-1 and TRBJ2-3; the D gene is possibly TRBD1 (6 bases). The germline CDR1 and CDR2 sequences are KGHDR and SFDVKD. V dropped 4 bases and J dropped 0 bases, with 13 bases sitting between them. This CDR3 region has 16 residues.

The V and J genes are TRBV2 and TRBJ1-1, with a weak D call TRBD1 (5 bases). This CDR3 is built from 13 residues. Germline CDR1 SNHLY, CDR2 FYNNEI. Trimming took 7 bases from V and 1 from J, leaving 10 bases between them. CDR3 nucleotide sequence: TGTGCCAGCAAGTTTCAGGGGAACACTGAAGCTTTCTTT. Its translation is CASKFQGNTEAFF.

The rearrangement links TRBV10-1 to TRBJ2-3, with TRBD2 matching over 8 bases. Germline CDR1 WNHNN, CDR2 SYGVQD (reference sequence). V shed 7 bases, J shed 2 bases, and the junction held 11 bases outside the gene matches. The CDR3 contains 16 residues. CDR3 bases: TGCGCCAGCACCCCAGCGGGAGATCTTCCCACAGATACGCAGTATTTT. Its translation: CASTPAGDLPTDTQYF.

The rearrangement uses TRBV15 and TRBJ1-4; D is ambiguous. The CDR3 spans 13 residues. Germline lookup yields CDR1 LNHNV and CDR2 YYDKDF (reference sequence). The V gene lost 4 bases and the J gene lost 8 bases, with 11 bases spanning the gap. The CDR3 spells CATSTGAWEKLFF. The DNA of the CDR3 is TGTGCCACCAGCACGGGCGCATGGGAAAAACTGTTTTTT.

The chain couples TRBV6-4 to TRBJ1-6; D remains ambiguous. The CDR3 length is 12 residues. Germline values: CDR1 MRHNA, CDR2 SNTAGT. V lost 2 bases and J lost 8, with 4 bases in between. The CDR3 spells CASSDGYSPLHF. The DNA for the CDR3 is TGTGCCAGCAGTGACGGCTATTCACCCCTCCACTTT.

V gene TRBV7-2 combines with J gene TRBJ2-7; perhaps TRBD1 as D (5 bases). CDR1 and CDR2 from the germline V gene are SGHTA and FQGNSA. CDR3 length equals 13 residues. V was trimmed by 2 bases and J by 3 bases, leaving 8 bases between them. CDR3 residues: CASSLQDIYEQYF. For the CDR3, the DNA is TGTGCCAGCAGCTTACAGGACATCTACGAGCAGTACTTC. Drawing the rest from reference TRBV7-2 and TRBJ2-7, the complete variable domain is GAGVSQSPSNKVTEKGKDVELRCDPISGHTALYWYRQSLGQGLEFLIYFQGNSAPDKSGLPSDRFSAERTGGSVSTLTIQRTQQEDSAVYLCASSLQDIYEQYFGPGTRLTVT.

Concerning this clone itself: At one end, the junction sequence differs from germline, possibly due to a read error. The chain couples TRBV4-1 to TRBJ1-6; D is unresolved. CDR3 length: 14 residues. Germline V gives CDR1 MGHRA, CDR2 YSYEKL. CDR3 sequence reads: CASSQESFNSPLHF. In nucleotides, the CDR3 is TGCGCCAGCAGCCAAGAATCCTTTAATTCACCCCTCCACTTT.

This clone was seen just once. The gene calls are TRBV28 and TRBJ2-2; possibly TRBD1 or TRBD2 for D (5 bases each). CDR3 length: 15 residues. The ends were cut back, 3 bases at V and 3 bases at J, with 11 bases in the middle. The germline V gene encodes CDR1 MDHEN and CDR2 SYDVKM. CDR3 region: CASSLWGYHTGELFF. The CDR3, as DNA: TGTGCCAGCAGTTTGTGGGGGTATCACACCGGGGAGCTGTTTTTT.

The CDR3 loop reads CASSFLAEAFF. In DNA form, the CDR3 reads TGTGCCAGCAGCTTCCTGGCTGAAGCTTTCTTT. This chain uses TRBV5-6 with TRBJ1-1; no firm D call. CDR1 SGHDT and CDR2 YYEEEE come from the germline V gene. V shed 2 bases and J shed 6 bases, with 5 bases lying between them. The CDR3 loop spans 11 amino acids.